This T cell receptor (beta chain) is drawn from a study of T cells expressing NK-cell markers. Whole-study context: Underlying the TCR beta repertoires were sorted CD3+CD56+NKG2C+, CD3+CD56+NKG2C- and CD3+CD56-NKG2C+ T cells.

The germline V gene has CDR1 KGHSH and CDR2 LQKENI. The CDR3 spans 16 residues. Reprocessing the 5' RACE reads, TCRdb reports a single entry for every CDR3 protein and omits DNA. In all, the sample yields about 260,000 distinct CDR3 sequences. The chain is built from TRBV18 and TRBJ2-1. Sequenced: blood T cells: a sorted CD56 or NKG2C T cell subset, CD4+ or CD8+ T cells, or bulk PBMC T cells (not recorded which). This clonotype was sampled from a man in his late teens or twenties in good health. The CDR3 sequence: CASSSLREFLYNEQFF.